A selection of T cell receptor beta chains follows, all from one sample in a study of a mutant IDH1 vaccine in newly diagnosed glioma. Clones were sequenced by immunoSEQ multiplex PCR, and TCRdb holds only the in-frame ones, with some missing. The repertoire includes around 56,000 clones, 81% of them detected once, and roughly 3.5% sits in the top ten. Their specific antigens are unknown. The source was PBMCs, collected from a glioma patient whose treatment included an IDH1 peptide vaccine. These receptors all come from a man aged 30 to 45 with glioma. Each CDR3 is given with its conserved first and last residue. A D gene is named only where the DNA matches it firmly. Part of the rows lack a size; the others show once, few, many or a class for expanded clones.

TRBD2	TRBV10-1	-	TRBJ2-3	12	CASSAGTKPQYF	TGCGCCAGCAGTGCAGGGACTAAGCCCCAGTATTTT
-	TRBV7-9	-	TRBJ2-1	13	CASSLGLDNEQFF	TGTGCCAGCAGCTTAGGGCTAGACAATGAGCAGTTCTTC
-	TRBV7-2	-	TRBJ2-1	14	CASSLVTGYDEQFF	TGTGCCAGCAGCTTAGTAACAGGGTACGATGAGCAGTTCTTC
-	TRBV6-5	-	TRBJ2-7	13	CASRLAGFYEQYF	TGTGCCAGCAGACTCGCGGGGTTCTACGAGCAGTACTTC
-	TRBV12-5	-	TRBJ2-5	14	CASGLGGGYGTQYF	TGTGCTAGTGGTCTAGGGGGGGGCTATGGGACCCAGTACTTC
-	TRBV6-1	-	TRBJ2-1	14	CASGREQILYEQFF	TGTGCCAGCGGACGGGAGCAGATCCTCTATGAGCAGTTCTTC
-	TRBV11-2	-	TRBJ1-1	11	CASRQGREAFF	TGTGCCAGCAGGCAGGGGCGAGAAGCTTTCTTT
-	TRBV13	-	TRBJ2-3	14	CASSLAGWTDTQYF	TGTGCCAGCAGCTTAGCGGGGTGGACAGATACGCAGTATTTT
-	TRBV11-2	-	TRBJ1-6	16	CAFRHGGAKLSSPLHF	TGTGCCTTTAGGCATGGGGGGGCAAAATTAAGTTCACCCCTCCACTTT
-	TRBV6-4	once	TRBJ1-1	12	CASIPGNTEAFF	TGTGCCAGCATACCCGGGAACACTGAAGCTTTCTTT
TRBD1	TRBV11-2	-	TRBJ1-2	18	CASSLDQTTPQGAYGYTF	TGTGCCAGCAGCTTAGATCAAACAACCCCACAGGGGGCTTATGGCTACACCTTC
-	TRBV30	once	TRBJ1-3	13	CAWSKGVGNTIYF	TGTGCCTGGAGTAAGGGAGTTGGAAACACCATATATTTT
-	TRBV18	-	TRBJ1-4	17	CASSPTLGPIVNEKLFF	TGTGCCAGCTCACCCACCCTCGGCCCAATCGTTAATGAAAAACTGTTTTTT
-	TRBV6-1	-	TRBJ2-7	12	CASKGQFYEQYF	TGTGCCAGCAAGGGACAATTCTACGAGCAGTACTTC
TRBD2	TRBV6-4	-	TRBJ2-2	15	CASSLSGGANGELFF	TGTGCCAGCAGTCTCAGCGGGGGGGCGAACGGGGAGCTGTTTTTT
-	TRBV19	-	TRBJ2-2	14	CATRPQRPGGELFF	TGTGCCACCAGACCCCAGCGCCCCGGGGGGGAGCTGTTTTTT
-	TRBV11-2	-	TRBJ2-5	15	CASTLTGLFQETQYF	TGTGCCAGCACCTTGACGGGACTTTTCCAAGAGACCCAGTACTTC
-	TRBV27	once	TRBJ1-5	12	CASSLGNQPQHF	TGTGCCAGCAGTTTGGGCAATCAGCCCCAGCATTTT
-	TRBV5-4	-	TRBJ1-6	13	CASALGLSSPLHF	TGTGCCAGCGCTCTCGGTTTGAGTTCACCCCTCCACTTT
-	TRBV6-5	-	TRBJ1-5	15	CASSSRGLSNQPQHF	TGTGCCAGCAGTTCTCGGGGGCTCAGCAATCAGCCCCAGCATTTT
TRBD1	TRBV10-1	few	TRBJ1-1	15	CASSRDGTANTEAFF	TGCGCCAGCAGTAGGGATGGGACAGCGAACACTGAAGCTTTCTTT
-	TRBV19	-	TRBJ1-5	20	CASSLRTAKGQPYSNQPQHF	TGTGCCAGTAGTCTTCGGACGGCGAAGGGACAACCGTATAGCAATCAGCCCCAGCATTTT
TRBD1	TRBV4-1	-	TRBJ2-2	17	CASSQGQGALGTGELFF	TGCGCCAGCAGCCAGGGACAGGGGGCTCTGGGGACCGGGGAGCTGTTTTTT
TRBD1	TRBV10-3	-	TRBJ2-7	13	CAISRRDSDEQYF	TGTGCCATCAGTCGCCGGGACAGCGACGAGCAGTACTTC
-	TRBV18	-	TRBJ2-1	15	CASSPPTGSYNEQFF	TGTGCCAGCTCACCACCCACGGGCTCCTACAATGAGCAGTTCTTC
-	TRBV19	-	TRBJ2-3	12	CASSIQADTQYF	TGTGCCAGTAGTATACAGGCAGATACGCAGTATTTT
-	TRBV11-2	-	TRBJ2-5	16	CASSLELGSVQETQYF	TGTGCCAGCAGCTTAGAGTTAGGGTCAGTCCAAGAGACCCAGTACTTC